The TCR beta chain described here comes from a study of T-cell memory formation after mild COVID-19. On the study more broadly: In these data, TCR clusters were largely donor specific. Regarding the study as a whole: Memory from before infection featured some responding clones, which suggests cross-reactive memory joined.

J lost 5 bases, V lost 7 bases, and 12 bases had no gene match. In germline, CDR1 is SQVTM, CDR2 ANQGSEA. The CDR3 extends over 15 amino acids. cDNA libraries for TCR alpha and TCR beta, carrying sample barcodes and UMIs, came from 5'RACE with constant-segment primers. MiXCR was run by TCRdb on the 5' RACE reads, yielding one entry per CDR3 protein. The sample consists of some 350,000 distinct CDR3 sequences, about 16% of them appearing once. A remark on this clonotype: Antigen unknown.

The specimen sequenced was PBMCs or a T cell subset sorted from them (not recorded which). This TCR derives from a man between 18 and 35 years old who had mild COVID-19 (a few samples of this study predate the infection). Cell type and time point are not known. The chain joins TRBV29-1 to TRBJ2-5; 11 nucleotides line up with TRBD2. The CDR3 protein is CSAKGASGGRETQYF. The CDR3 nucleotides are TGCAGCGCCAAAGGGGCTAGCGGGGGGAGGGAGACCCAGTACTTC.